The 26 T cell receptor beta chains below all came from one sample that was sequenced in a study of identifying expanded T cells in peripheral blood. TCRdb keeps only in-frame clones here, not all; method: immunoSEQ multiplex PCR. The table has 83,000 or so clones, about nine tenths seen once. The sequenced sample was blood. Every receptor here comes from a person aged 18-70 years in good health.

The chain has TRBV19 and TRBJ2-6, with a tentative D call TRBD2 (5 bases). Trimming left V 10 bases short and J 0 bases short, with 10 bases between. Germline V gives CDR1 LNHDA, CDR2 SQIVND (reference sequence). The CDR3 is 14 amino acids. CDR3 sequence: CATRAYSGANVLTF. In nucleotides, the CDR3 is TGTGCCACGAGGGCCTACTCTGGGGCCAACGTCCTGACTTTC.

The CDR3 DNA is TGTGCCAGCAGCCCTACGACGTTTGGAAACACCATATATTTT. It yields the protein CASSPTTFGNTIYF. This chain connects TRBV14 to TRBJ1-3, with D unresolved. Trimming pared 4 bases from V and 3 bases from J, leaving 10 bases between. Per germline, CDR1 SGHDN and CDR2 FVKESK. The CDR3 has 14 amino acids. The full variable domain, completed using reference TRBV14 and TRBJ1-3, is EAGVTQFPSHSVIEKGQTVTLRCDPISGHDNLYWYRRVMGKEIKFLLHFVKESKQDESGMPNNRFLAERTGGTYSTLKVQPAELEDSGVYFCASSPTTFGNTIYFGEGSWLTVV.

The chain joins TRBV6-5 to TRBJ2-3, with D perhaps matching TRBD1 (6 bases). Germline V lookup: CDR1 MNHEY, CDR2 SVGAGI. The V end was cut by 5 bases, the J end by 3 bases, with 9 bases between. The CDR3 runs to 13 residues. CDR3 sequence: CASSRTETDTQYF. The CDR3 DNA follows: TGTGCCAGCAGTCGGACAGAAACAGATACGCAGTATTTT.

The genes are TRBV7-2 and TRBJ2-7, with TRBD1 matching 11 bases. The V segment lost 5 bases and the J segment 3 bases; nucleotides outside the gene matches: 3. Germline V gene lookup returns CDR1 SGHTA and CDR2 FQGNSA. The CDR3 has 14 amino acids. The CDR3 sequence is CASSTGTGGYEQYF. Here the CDR3 DNA reads TGTGCCAGCAGCACCGGGACAGGGGGCTACGAGCAGTACTTC.

V is TRBV7-7 and J is TRBJ2-1; D is perhaps TRBD2 (5 bases). CDR3 length: 15 residues. The germline V gene has CDR1 SSHAT and CDR2 FNYEAQ (reference sequence). V lost 5 bases, J lost 2 bases, and 13 bases lay in between. The CDR3 is CASSPEAQAYNEQFF. DNA of the CDR3: TGTGCCAGCAGCCCGGAGGCTCAAGCCTACAATGAGCAGTTCTTC.

This clone was observed a single time. The rearrangement uses TRBV19 and TRBJ1-1; TRBD1 aligns across 9 bases. The germline V gene encodes CDR1 LNHDA and CDR2 SQIVND (reference sequence). With V trimmed by 7 bases and J by 5 bases, 17 bases remained unmatched. The CDR3 totals 17 residues. CDR3 bases: TGTGCCAGTATTAAACAGGGGGCGATTAGATCTGGAACTGAAGCTTTCTTT. The encoded protein is CASIKQGAIRSGTEAFF.

The chain uses TRBV7-2 and TRBJ2-1; 8 positions match TRBD2. V was pared by 5 bases and J by 3 bases, with 6 bases of the junction left unmatched. This CDR3 region has 15 residues. Germline CDR1 is SGHTA and CDR2 is FQGNSA. The DNA for the CDR3 is TGTGCCAGCAGCCTACTAGCGGAATACTACAATGAGCAGTTCTTC. This codes for CASSLLAEYYNEQFF. Full variable domain (rest looked up from reference TRBV7-2 and TRBJ2-1): GAGVSQSPSNKVTEKGKDVELRCDPISGHTALYWYRQSLGQGLEFLIYFQGNSAPDKSGLPSDRFSAERTGGSVSTLTIQRTQQEDSAVYLCASSLLAEYYNEQFFGPGTRLTVL.

This clone was picked up a small number of times. J is TRBJ2-1 and V is TRBV19; 9 nucleotides agree with TRBD2. The CDR3 loop spans 16 amino acids. Germline assignment: CDR1 LNHDA and CDR2 SQIVND (reference sequence). V was clipped by 3 bases and J by 2 bases; unmatched bases: 5. The DNA of the CDR3 is TGTGCCAGTAGTATTCAAGCGGGGGGTGCCTACAATGAGCAGTTCTTC. Encoded protein: CASSIQAGGAYNEQFF.

The chain joins TRBV6-1 to TRBJ2-7; 9 bases fit TRBD1. J gave up 2 bases and V 6 bases, and 5 bases lay outside the gene matches. The CDR3 has 14 residues. Per germline, CDR1 MNHNS and CDR2 SASEGT. CDR3 protein: CASRTGTGPYEQYF. CDR3 bases: TGTGCCAGCAGGACGGGGACAGGGCCCTACGAGCAGTACTTC.

The chain recombines TRBV7-3 with TRBJ2-1; tentatively, D is TRBD2 (6 bases). From germline, CDR1 is SGHTA and CDR2 FQGTGA. V was pared by 5 bases and J by 1 base, with 9 bases between. This CDR3 has 14 amino acids. CDR3: CASSPGTSYNEQFF. The CDR3 nucleotides read TGTGCCAGCAGCCCCGGGACTTCCTACAATGAGCAGTTCTTC.

V usage is TRBV19 and J usage is TRBJ1-1; no firm D call. The V end was cut by 8 bases, the J end by 5 bases, with 15 bases between. Looked up from germline, CDR1 is LNHDA and CDR2 is SQIVND (reference sequence). This CDR3 has 13 residues. The CDR3 nucleotides are TGTGCCAGTTCCCAAGACGGTAGTACTGAAGCTTTCTTT. As protein: CASSQDGSTEAFF.

The rearrangement joins TRBV4-1 to TRBJ2-1, with 8 bases identical to TRBD1. The length of the CDR3 is 15 residues. Germline values: CDR1 MGHRA, CDR2 YSYEKL. V shed 3 bases and J 2 bases; nucleotides not matched to a gene: 3. This CDR3 reads CASSHQQGAYNEQFF. CDR3 in DNA: TGCGCCAGCAGCCATCAACAGGGGGCCTACAATGAGCAGTTCTTC.

This clone is a singleton in its sample. The J gene is TRBJ2-2, the V gene TRBV25-1; 7 positions agree with TRBD1. Per the germline V gene, CDR1 is MGHDK and CDR2 is SYGVNS. This CDR3 is 15 amino acids long. After removal of 3 bases from V and 5 bases from J, the junction contained 6 bases not matched to a gene. CDR3 loop: CASSDRGPGTGELFF. CDR3 nucleotides: TGTGCCAGCAGTGATAGGGGGCCAGGAACCGGGGAGCTGTTTTTT.

This clone was recorded a few times. The chain is built from TRBV6-1 and TRBJ2-7; 8 bases align to TRBD2. Losses at the gene ends were 2 bases for V and 2 bases for J; bases not matched to a gene: 5. The length of the CDR3 is 15 residues. The V gene's germline CDR1 is MNHNS and CDR2 SASEGT. The CDR3 region is CASSERPAGAYEQYF. CDR3 nucleotide sequence: TGTGCCAGCAGTGAACGTCCAGCGGGAGCCTACGAGCAGTACTTC.

The rearrangement links TRBV2 to TRBJ2-1, with unresolved D. Germline CDR1 reads SNHLY; CDR2 reads FYNNEI. The V gene lost 1 base and the J gene lost 3 bases, with 10 bases spanning the gap. The CDR3 is 15 amino acids. The CDR3 DNA reads as TGTGCCAGCAGTGAAGAAGTCCTTCTCTACAATGAGCAGTTCTTC. Its protein is CASSEEVLLYNEQFF.

This clone was seen only once. This rearrangement joins TRBV6-5 to TRBJ2-7; 8 nucleotides line up with TRBD1. The length of the CDR3 is 15 residues. Trimming removed 6 bases from V and 3 bases from J; junction bases left unmatched: 10. The germline V gene encodes CDR1 MNHEY and CDR2 SVGAGI. CDR3 nucleotides: TGTGCCAGCAGGTTCGGACAGGGCCCATACTACGAGCAGTACTTC. Encoded protein: CASRFGQGPYYEQYF.

The chain has TRBV5-1 and TRBJ2-7; D possibly corresponds to TRBD2 (5 bases). Per the germline V gene, CDR1 is SGHRS and CDR2 is YFSETQ. The CDR3 covers 14 residues. Trimming removed 5 bases at V and 5 bases at J, with 17 bases between. The CDR3 spells CASSLPGINNEQYF. The DNA of the CDR3 is TGCGCCAGCAGTTTGCCGGGGATCAACAACGAGCAGTACTTC.

The rearrangement uses TRBV5-1 and TRBJ1-1, with 7 bases matching TRBD1. Germline-derived CDR1 and CDR2 are SGHRS and YFSETQ. The J segment lost 5 bases and the V segment lost 7 bases, leaving 8 bases of the junction unmatched. The CDR3 spans 13 residues. The CDR3 region is CASAGGGKTEAFF. CDR3 bases: TGCGCCAGCGCAGGGGGAGGGAAGACTGAAGCTTTCTTT.

This chain joins TRBV5-1 and TRBJ2-7, with D perhaps matching TRBD1 (5 bases). This CDR3 has 13 amino acids. Between the trimmed V and J ends, which lost 4 bases and 4 bases, there was a span of 12 bases. Per germline, CDR1 SGHRS and CDR2 YFSETQ. This chain's CDR3 is CASSPQTVYEQYF. The CDR3 DNA sequence: TGCGCCAGCAGCCCCCAGACAGTTTACGAGCAGTACTTC.

The CDR3 coding sequence is TGTGCCAGCAGCCTCCGGAGCCGTGAAGCTTTCTTT. Translation: CASSLRSREAFF. J is TRBJ1-1 and V is TRBV11-2; no clear D gene. There are 12 residues in the CDR3. Germline V gene data show CDR1 as SGHAT and CDR2 as FQNNGV. Trimming cost V 5 bases and J 7 bases, with 11 bases left between them.

The chain uses TRBV7-6 and TRBJ2-1; 8 bases match TRBD1. The junction had 1 base not matched to a gene; V was cut back by 5 bases and J by 7 bases. This CDR3 comprises 12 residues. Germline CDR1 SGHVS, CDR2 FNYEAQ. The CDR3 region is CASSDRGNEQFF. Written as DNA, the CDR3 is TGTGCCAGCAGCGACAGGGGAAATGAGCAGTTCTTC.

The genes are TRBV19 and TRBJ1-3; weak D call: TRBD1 (5 bases). This CDR3 region has 14 residues. Looked up from germline, CDR1 is LNHDA and CDR2 is SQIVND (reference sequence). The V and J ends lost 10 bases and 0 bases respectively, with 13 bases between them. CDR3 DNA: TGTGCCACTCGAGCAGGGAGCTCTGGAAACACCATATATTTT. Translating gives CATRAGSSGNTIYF.

The gene calls are TRBV5-1 and TRBJ2-5; D is perhaps TRBD1 (5 bases). This CDR3 has 13 residues. Germline CDR1 reads SGHRS; CDR2 reads YFSETQ. The V gene lost 0 bases and the J gene lost 3 bases, with 6 bases spanning the gap. The CDR3 DNA reads TGCGCCAGCAGCTTGGGACAGAAAGAGACCCAGTACTTC. Translating it yields CASSLGQKETQYF.

The chain combines TRBV18 with TRBJ1-3; weak D call: TRBD1 (5 bases). The V end lost 2 bases, the J end lost 0 bases, and 14 bases lay between the germline ends. CDR3 length equals 17 residues. Germline loops: CDR1 KGHSH, CDR2 LQKENI. CDR3 loop: CASSPDSGRNSGNTIYF. In DNA form, the CDR3 reads TGTGCCAGCTCACCAGACTCGGGACGGAACTCTGGAAACACCATATATTTT. The full variable domain, its missing parts supplied by reference TRBV18 and TRBJ1-3, is NAGVMQNPRHLVRRRGQEARLRCSPMKGHSHVYWYRQLPEEGLKFMVYLQKENIIDESGMPKERFSAEFPKEGPSILRIQQVVRGDSAAYFCASSPDSGRNSGNTIYFGEGSWLTVV.

This chain joins TRBV28 and TRBJ2-2, with TRBD2 as a possible D gene (5 bases). V was trimmed by 6 bases and J by 0 bases, leaving 8 bases between them. The CDR3 is 14 amino acids. Germline V gene lookup returns CDR1 MDHEN and CDR2 SYDVKM. The CDR3 DNA reads as TGTGCCAGCAGCCCCGGGGCGAACACCGGGGAGCTGTTTTTT. It specifies CASSPGANTGELFF.

The rearrangement uses TRBV9 and TRBJ1-3; D perhaps matches TRBD1 (6 bases). This CDR3 has 13 amino acids. V dropped 4 bases and J dropped 4 bases, with 9 bases sitting between them. Germline V lookup: CDR1 SGDLS, CDR2 YYNGEE. CDR3: CASSPTGGNTIYF. In nucleotides, the CDR3 is TGTGCCAGCAGCCCTACAGGGGGAAACACCATATATTTT.